This is a list of T cell receptor beta chains from one sample in a study of T-cell reconstitution after alpha-beta-depleted transplantation in children. MiXCR was run by TCRdb on the PCR reads, yielding one entry per CDR3 protein. The sample yields 450,000 to 600,000 distinct CDR3 sequences, over 9.5% seen once. The input for sequencing was PBMCs, taken before TCRalphabeta/CD19-depleted stem cell transplant. The origin of the receptors is a child younger than 10 with inherited bone marrow failure, due to receive a stem cell transplant. Each CDR3 is given with its conserved first and last residue. D genes are given only for firm matches. Size is stated for part of the rows, as once, few or many counts, or as a class when the clone is expanded.

TRBV4-3,TRBJ2-5,few,TRBD2,CASSPIPGGETQYF,TGCGCCAGCAGCCCGATCCCGGGAGGAGAGACCCAGTACTTC
TRBV27,TRBJ2-1,many,.,CASSFRRKAENEQFF,TGTGCCAGCAGTTTCCGCCGCAAAGCGGAGAATGAGCAGTTCTTC
TRBV5-1,TRBJ1-5,many,TRBD1,CASSSPNRQGNQPQHF,TGCGCCAGCAGCTCGCCCAATAGACAGGGGAATCAGCCCCAGCATTTT
TRBV10-2,TRBJ2-1,many,TRBD2,CASRGGGTTSGTFYEQFF,TGCGCCAGCAGGGGGGGTGGAACGACTAGCGGGACCTTTTATGAGCAGTTCTTC
TRBV21-1,TRBJ2-7,.,.,CASSSSGSLDEQYF,TGTGCCAGCAGCAGTAGCGGGAGTCTTGACGAGCAGTACTTC
TRBV29-1,TRBJ2-3,many,.,CSVEGVAEGGTDTQYF,TGCAGCGTTGAAGGGGTGGCTGAGGGAGGCACAGATACGCAGTATTTT
TRBV12-3/TRBV12-4,TRBJ2-1,many,.,CASRYNVNEQFF,TGTGCCAGCAGGTACAATGTCAATGAGCAGTTCTTC
TRBV20-1,TRBJ2-7,many,.,CSARGAASYEQYF,TGCAGTGCTAGAGGGGCTGCCTCCTACGAGCAGTACTTC
TRBV2,TRBJ2-5,many,TRBD2,CASSRLGLAGEETQYF,TGTGCCAGCAGTCGACTCGGGTTAGCGGGAGAAGAGACCCAGTACTTC
TRBV2,TRBJ1-6,many,.,CAIHPGLGASPLHF,TGTGCCATCCACCCGGGCCTCGGGGCTTCACCCCTCCACTTT
TRBV24-1,TRBJ2-1,many,.,CATSDTASEGNEQFF,TGTGCCACCAGTGATACGGCTAGCGAGGGCAATGAGCAGTTCTTC
TRBV5-1,TRBJ2-5,many,.,CASSWTSTGRTETQYF,TGCGCCAGCAGCTGGACTTCGACAGGGAGGACAGAGACCCAGTACTTC
TRBV5-6,TRBJ1-5,many,TRBD1,CASSFGQGNQPQHF,TGTGCCAGCAGCTTCGGACAGGGCAATCAGCCCCAGCATTTT
TRBV23-1,TRBJ2-2,many,.,CASSHYQGGLWVTGELFF,TGCGCCAGCAGTCATTACCAGGGCGGTCTCTGGGTCACCGGGGAGCTGTTTTTT
TRBV12-3/TRBV12-4,TRBJ2-4,many,.,CASAWLAKNIQYF,TGTGCCAGCGCTTGGCTAGCCAAAAACATTCAGTACTTC
TRBV7-8,TRBJ2-1,many,.,CASSLRRDNEQFF,TGTGCCAGCAGCTTAAGGCGGGACAATGAGCAGTTCTTC
TRBV7-2,TRBJ2-7,many,TRBD2,CASSLGPPGGPYEQYF,TGTGCCAGCAGCTTAGGGCCCCCGGGAGGGCCGTATGAGCAGTACTTC
TRBV11-2,TRBJ2-1,many,.,CASSLETLGLAQSYNEQFF,TGTGCCAGCAGCTTAGAGACCCTGGGTTTAGCCCAATCTTACAATGAGCAGTTCTTC
TRBV7-2,TRBJ2-7,.,TRBD1,CASSLDRVQRGEQYF,TGTGCCAGCAGCCTCGACAGGGTGCAGAGAGGAGAGCAGTACTTC
TRBV7-9,TRBJ1-1,.,.,CASSAPGAEEAFF,TGTGCCAGCAGCGCTCCAGGGGCTGAGGAAGCTTTCTTT
TRBV27,TRBJ2-7,many,.,CASYRSYEQYF,TGTGCCAGCTATCGCTCCTACGAGCAGTACTTC
TRBV20-1,TRBJ2-1,few,TRBD2,CSVAGHAFKSDNEQFF,TGCAGCGTAGCGGGACACGCTTTTAAGTCAGACAATGAGCAGTTCTTC
TRBV5-1,TRBJ2-2,many,.,CASSLGIRTKNTGELFF,TGCGCCAGCAGCTTGGGTATTCGGACAAAGAACACCGGGGAGCTGTTTTTT
TRBV12-3/TRBV12-4,TRBJ2-2,many,.,CASSPWTGELFF,TGTGCCAGCAGTCCTTGGACCGGGGAGCTGTTTTTT
TRBV6-5,TRBJ2-7,many,.,CASSYLGESDEQYF,TGTGCCAGCAGTTACCTGGGAGAGTCGGACGAGCAGTACTTC
TRBV7-9,TRBJ2-7,.,.,CASSEDSVSYEQYF,TGTGCCAGCAGCGAAGACAGTGTATCCTACGAGCAGTACTTC
TRBV27,TRBJ2-1,many,TRBD2,CASSVSGTYNEQFF,TGTGCCAGCAGTGTTAGCGGGACCTACAATGAGCAGTTCTTC
TRBV7-9,TRBJ1-2,many,TRBD1,CASSLGDSNYGYTF,TGTGCCAGCAGCTTAGGGGACAGCAACTATGGCTACACCTTC
TRBV4-3,TRBJ2-2,many,.,CASSQDLQGGTGELFF,TGCGCCAGCAGCCAAGATTTACAGGGAGGCACCGGGGAGCTGTTTTTT
TRBV5-1,TRBJ2-3,few,TRBD1,CASSKGTAYTDTQYF,TGCGCCAGCAGCAAGGGGACAGCCTACACAGATACGCAGTATTTT